These T cell receptor beta chains were read from a single sample in a study of T cells in Graves' hyperthyroidism and ophthalmopathy. From the multiplex PCR reads, TCRdb called clonotypes with MiXCR, one entry per CDR3 protein. Found here are 600,000 to 650,000 distinct CDR3 sequences, 20% of them singletons; the top ten hold 34%. The source material was blood. The source is a man aged 25 to 45 with Graves' ophthalmopathy. CDR3s include the opening cysteine and the closing phenylalanine or tryptophan. A D gene is named only where the DNA matches it firmly. Not every row has a clone size; where given, it reads once, few, many or a size class.

j_call clone_size d_call v_call cdr3_aa cdr3_nt
TRBJ2-7 - TRBD2 TRBV4-2 CASSQDTGYSGSYEQYF TGTGCCAGCAGCCAAGATACGGGGTATAGCGGGTCCTACGAGCAGTACTTC
TRBJ2-3 - - TRBV12-3/TRBV12-4 CASSRGPWDTQYF TGTGCCAGCAGTCGGGGGCCATGGGATACGCAGTATTTT
TRBJ2-7 few - TRBV25-1 CASSQRGAPYYEQYF TGTGCCAGCAGCCAACGGGGGGCCCCTTACTACGAGCAGTACTTC
TRBJ2-5 few TRBD2 TRBV6-1 CASTSGTSVQETQYF TGTGCCAGCACCTCCGGGACTAGCGTCCAAGAGACCCAGTACTTC
TRBJ2-3 few - TRBV20-1 CSKLEGRRTDTQYF TGCAGTAAATTAGAGGGTAGGAGGACAGATACGCAGTATTTT
TRBJ2-2 - TRBD2 TRBV6-1 CASSPRGRPTGELFF TGTGCCAGCAGTCCACGCGGGAGGCCCACCGGGGAGCTGTTTTTT
TRBJ1-2 - - TRBV19 CASSINYGYTF TGTGCCAGTAGTATTAACTATGGCTACACCTTC
TRBJ2-7 - - TRBV20-1 CSASFGSYEQYF TGCAGTGCTAGCTTTGGGAGCTACGAGCAGTACTTC
TRBJ1-3 - - TRBV5-5 CASSLRSTGNTIYF TGTGCCAGCAGCTTACGATCGACCGGAAACACCATATATTTT
TRBJ1-5 - - TRBV28 CASRLTGNSNQPQHF TGTGCCAGCAGATTGACAGGTAATAGCAATCAGCCCCAGCATTTT
TRBJ2-3 few - TRBV6-2/TRBV6-3 CASSSLEGLRDTQYF TGTGCCAGCAGTTCACTGGAGGGTCTCAGGGATACGCAGTATTTT
TRBJ1-5 - TRBD1 TRBV12-3/TRBV12-4 CASQGAGDQPQHF TGTGCCAGCCAGGGGGCCGGGGATCAGCCCCAGCATTTT
TRBJ2-5 - - TRBV19 CASSARVDEETQYF TGTGCCAGTAGTGCCAGAGTGGATGAAGAGACCCAGTACTTC
TRBJ2-7 - TRBD1 TRBV4-3 CASSQDWTGGYEQYF TGCGCCAGCAGCCAAGATTGGACAGGGGGCTACGAGCAGTACTTC
TRBJ2-7 many - TRBV11-1 CASSLGTGNYEQYF TGTGCCAGCAGCTTAGGTACAGGGAACTACGAGCAGTACTTC
TRBJ2-1 few TRBD2 TRBV4-1 CASSQGLAGAGNEQFF TGCGCCAGCAGCCAAGGACTAGCGGGAGCTGGTAATGAGCAGTTCTTC